The next 11 T cell receptor beta chains were all read from a single sample in a study of blood T cell repertoires in COVID-19. The data were produced by immunoSEQ multiplex PCR, yet TCRdb's version contains in-frame clones alone and is incomplete. The table has 130,000 or so clones, around nine tenths seen once; the top ten hold roughly a sixth. Sequenced material: peripheral blood. Receptors originate from a man aged 50-60 years with active or convalescent COVID-19.

The V gene is TRBV4-3, the J gene TRBJ2-2; D gene ambiguous. Trimming pared 4 bases from V and 1 base from J, leaving 7 bases between. The CDR3 runs 14 residues. The germline V gene encodes CDR1 LGHNA and CDR2 YSLEER. DNA of the CDR3: TGCGCCAGCAGCCCAGGATTGAACACCGGGGAGCTGTTTTTT. Protein product: CASSPGLNTGELFF.

This sequence joins TRBV2 and TRBJ2-5; 12 nucleotides match TRBD1. Germline CDR1 reads SNHLY; CDR2 reads FYNNEI. Trimming removed 5 bases from V and 2 bases from J; junction bases left unmatched: 6. The CDR3 totals 16 residues. For the CDR3, the DNA is TGTGCCAGCAGTCTGGGACAGGGGGCGGGTCAAGAGACCCAGTACTTC. Its protein product is CASSLGQGAGQETQYF.

The chain is built from TRBV24-1 and TRBJ1-2, with TRBD1 identical over 9 bases. The CDR3 extends over 15 amino acids. The germline gives CDR1 KGHDR, CDR2 SFDVKD. V gave up 6 bases and J gave up 4 bases; unmatched junction bases: 8. The CDR3 coding sequence is TGTGCCACCAGTACCTCCGGGACAGGGATCTATGGCTACACCTTC. Its protein is CATSTSGTGIYGYTF.

This chain joins TRBV5-5 and TRBJ2-1, with TRBD1 matching over 8 bases. There are 13 residues in the CDR3. Germline CDR1 reads SGHKS; CDR2 reads YYEKEE (reference sequence). J was trimmed by 6 bases and V by 4 bases; bases with no gene match: 3. The DNA for the CDR3 is TGTGCCAGCAGCCACAGGGGGATCAATGAGCAGTTCTTC. Translated: CASSHRGINEQFF.

The chain links TRBV19 to TRBJ2-2, with TRBD1 matching 12 bases. Trimming cost V 0 bases and J 4 bases; bases outside gene matches: 3. CDR3 length: 17 amino acids. The germline V gene encodes CDR1 LNHDA and CDR2 SQIVND (reference sequence). In DNA form, the CDR3 reads TGTGCCAGTAGTATAGATCGGGACAGGGGGCTCACCGGGGAGCTGTTTTTT. It yields the protein CASSIDRDRGLTGELFF.

This clone was picked up one time. V and J are TRBV6-5 and TRBJ1-2; the D gene is possibly TRBD1 (6 bases). CDR3 size: 14 residues. Trimming left V 6 bases short and J 1 base short, with 12 bases between. Per the germline V gene, CDR1 is MNHEY and CDR2 is SVGAGI. CDR3 in amino acids: CASRQGQNNYGYTF. CDR3 nucleotides: TGTGCCAGCAGGCAGGGACAAAATAACTATGGCTACACCTTC.

This chain links TRBV7-6 with TRBJ2-5; 11 bases fit TRBD2. J was trimmed by 2 bases and V by 6 bases; bases with no gene match: 2. The germline V gene encodes CDR1 SGHVS and CDR2 FNYEAQ. The CDR3 is 14 amino acids. The DNA of the CDR3 is TGTGCCAGCAGTCCTAGCGGGGGGCAAGAGACCCAGTACTTC. Its protein product is CASSPSGGQETQYF.

The genes are TRBV5-1 and TRBJ2-6, with D tentatively TRBD1 (6 bases). V was shortened by 4 bases and J by 0 bases, with 11 bases between the two germline ends. This CDR3 is 16 amino acids long. The germline V gene encodes CDR1 SGHRS and CDR2 YFSETQ. The CDR3 region has the DNA TGCGCCAGCAGCCCCCGACAGGCCTCTGGGGCCAACGTCCTGACTTTC. Protein: CASSPRQASGANVLTF.

The rearrangement uses TRBV29-1 and TRBJ2-5; D may be TRBD2 (6 bases). The CDR3 covers 12 residues. Germline lookup yields CDR1 SQVTM and CDR2 ANQGSEA. Trimming left V 7 bases short and J 5 bases short, with 14 bases between. CDR3 protein: CSGEVPAETQYF. The DNA of the CDR3 is TGCAGCGGGGAGGTACCGGCGGAGACCCAGTACTTC. The full variable domain, its missing parts supplied by reference TRBV29-1 and TRBJ2-5, is SAVISQKPSRDICQRGTSLTIQCQVDSQVTMMFWYRQQPGQSLTLIATANQGSEATYESGFVIDKFPISRPNLTFSTLTVSNMSPEDSSIYLCSGEVPAETQYFGPGTRLLVL.

The chain carries TRBV6-1 and TRBJ2-3, with D tentatively TRBD1 (6 bases). The V end was cut by 4 bases, the J end by 4 bases, with 21 bases between. CDR1 is MNHNS, CDR2 SASEGT, per germline. The CDR3 totals 17 residues. Written as DNA, the CDR3 is TGTGCCAGCAGTGGGACGACAGGACCGCCTGAGGCAGATACGCAGTATTTT. Its translation is CASSGTTGPPEADTQYF.

This clone was recorded a few times. V and J are TRBV7-2 and TRBJ2-3, with a tentative D call TRBD2 (6 bases). CDR3 length: 15 residues. Germline CDR1 SGHTA, CDR2 FQGNSA. Trimming cost V 5 bases and J 2 bases, with 14 bases left between them. The CDR3 bases are TGTGCCAGCAGCCCTGGGACTTTCTCCACAGATACGCAGTATTTT. This sequence encodes CASSPGTFSTDTQYF. Full variable domain (missing parts from reference TRBV7-2 and TRBJ2-3): GAGVSQSPSNKVTEKGKDVELRCDPISGHTALYWYRQSLGQGLEFLIYFQGNSAPDKSGLPSDRFSAERTGGSVSTLTIQRTQQEDSAVYLCASSPGTFSTDTQYFGPGTRLTVL.